The subject of this entry is one TCR beta chain. The sample comes from a study of Ad26.COV2.S vaccination and SARS-CoV-2 variants. Across the whole study: By the intramuscular route, Ad26.COV2.S was given once, or twice 56 days apart.

Only in-frame clones appear in the TCRdb table, and some are missing; sequencing was by immunoSEQ multiplex PCR. The table shows some 300,000 clones, with around 83% occurring only once. The germline V gene has CDR1 MNHEY and CDR2 SMNVEV (reference sequence). The CDR3 has 17 residues. V lost 3 bases and J lost 1, with 18 bases in between. Treatment here: about 20 received Ad26.COV2.S at low or high dose, single or two shots; five or six received placebo; per-sample allocation not given. All samples were drawn on day 63, counting from the first vaccine or placebo injection. Adults aged 18-55 years in Boston included the donor. The shot given was an Ad26 vector that makes Wuhan-strain SARS-CoV-2 spike.

This TCR derives from a person between 18 and 59 years old who received the Ad26.COV2.S COVID-19 vaccine or a placebo. The source material was peripheral blood, sampled in a trial of Ad26.COV2.S vaccine versus placebo. This sequence joins TRBV27 and TRBJ1-1; D is unclear. The CDR3 protein is CASSFEARALGNTEAFF. The CDR3 DNA is TGTGCCAGCAGTTTCGAGGCAAGGGCTCTGGGGAACACTGAAGCTTTCTTT.